The TCR beta chain under discussion was sequenced for a study of OX40 agonist ivuxolimab in advanced cancers. Study-level information: Aged roughly 23 to 79 with a mean of 60 years, they were 82.7% male. People who had prior anti-PD-1, anti-PD-L1 or anti-CTLA-4 therapy could take part, and roughly 44% had some.

Germline V gene lookup returns CDR1 SGHRS and CDR2 YFSETQ. The ends lost 1 base at V and 2 bases at J; junction bases unmatched: 0. The CDR3 totals 13 residues. TCRdb keeps only in-frame clones here, not all; method: immunoSEQ multiplex PCR. The data hold about 3,400 clones, with over 80% observed a single time. General study findings and limits: At doses 0.1 to 3.0 mg/kg, CD4+ and CD8+ clones expanded.

As for this clone: As yet, its antigen is unknown.

The input for sequencing was CD4+ or CD8+ T cells sorted from blood, taken in a trial of the OX40 agonist ivuxolimab. The TCR was taken from an adult with an advanced solid tumor such as melanoma, head and neck, liver or kidney cancer. This rearrangement joins TRBV5-1 to TRBJ2-7; 7 bases match TRBD1. Written as DNA, the CDR3 is TGCGCCAGCAGCTTGACAGGGGCCTACGAGCAGTACTTC. Translated: CASSLTGAYEQYF.